These 9 T cell receptor beta chains came from one sample sequenced in a study of blood T cell repertoires in COVID-19 (TCRdb year 2020). Preparation of the library involved the immunoSEQ multiplex PCR assay. What TCRdb holds here is the immuneACCESS table cut down to in-frame rearrangements. Part of the clones is not present; checked against another copy, under half of the missing clones reflect an unresolved V gene, and the others are unexplained. Across this sample there are approximately 300,000 clones, with about 90% seen only once. About 2.5% of the sample is taken by the ten largest. Sequencing was done on a sample of peripheral blood. The source is a young man with active or convalescent COVID-19.

The chain recombines TRBV27 with TRBJ2-7, with 8 bases lining up with TRBD1. V trimming: 0 bases; J trimming: 3 bases; junction bases outside the gene matches: 7. This CDR3 is 16 amino acids long. Germline V gene lookup returns CDR1 MNHEY and CDR2 SMNVEV (reference sequence). The CDR3 protein is CASSLSAADRDYEQYF. CDR3 sequence (DNA): TGTGCCAGCAGTTTATCGGCCGCGGACAGGGACTACGAGCAGTACTTC.

The chain carries TRBV7-8 and TRBJ1-1; 9 positions agree with TRBD1. V was clipped by 4 bases and J by 8 bases; unmatched bases: 8. Germline V gene data show CDR1 as SGHVS and CDR2 as FQNEAQ. The CDR3 consists of 14 residues. CDR3 sequence (DNA): TGTGCCAGCAGCTCTACAGGGGGCGTTGCGGAAGCTTTCTTT. This gives the protein CASSSTGGVAEAFF.

In this sample, this clone turned up a few times. CDR3 bases: TGTGCCAGCATAGAAGGGGGGGCTGGGGCCAACGTCCTGACTTTC. It yields the protein CASIEGGAGANVLTF. The chain uses TRBV28 and TRBJ2-6, with D possibly being TRBD2 (7 bases). Germline CDR1 and CDR2: MDHEN and SYDVKM. The CDR3 has 15 residues. Between the trimmed V and J ends, which lost 7 bases and 2 bases, there was a span of 12 bases.

This clone was counted a few times. The chain carries TRBV13 and TRBJ2-1; 7 bases align to TRBD2. The CDR3 is 14 amino acids. Unmatched junction bases numbered 7, after V lost 8 bases and J lost 3 bases. Germline values: CDR1 PRHDT, CDR2 FYEKMQ (reference sequence). The CDR3 here is CASAILAHYNEQFF. CDR3 bases: TGTGCCAGCGCTATACTAGCGCACTACAATGAGCAGTTCTTC.

The chain recombines TRBV24-1 with TRBJ2-7, with 9 nucleotides matching TRBD1. V was pared by 8 bases and J by 2 bases, with 9 bases of the junction left unmatched. This CDR3 is 15 amino acids long. Germline V gene data show CDR1 as KGHDR and CDR2 as SFDVKD. CDR3 sequence: CATTTAGQGPYEQYF. For the CDR3, the DNA is TGTGCCACCACAACCGCGGGACAGGGACCCTACGAGCAGTACTTC.

For this clone: This same CDR3 is encoded by further DNA sequences in the sample. The rearrangement joins TRBV18 to TRBJ1-6, with D unclear. CDR1 is KGHSH, CDR2 LQKENI, per germline. CDR3 size: 16 residues. Trimming shortened V by 3 bases and J by 0 bases, and 9 bases separated the two germline ends. CDR3 DNA: TGTGCCAGCTCACCCCGGGATTCCTCCTATAATTCACCCCTCCACTTT. This sequence encodes CASSPRDSSYNSPLHF.

The chain couples TRBV6-5 to TRBJ1-5; D ambiguous. V was pared by 8 bases and J by 0 bases, with 11 bases between. Germline CDR1 is MNHEY and CDR2 is SVGAGI. The CDR3 totals 14 residues. CDR3 in DNA: TGTGCCAGCTCATTTTCCTATAGCAATCAGCCCCAGCATTTT. As protein: CASSFSYSNQPQHF.

V gene TRBV28 combines with J gene TRBJ1-3; the match to TRBD1 covers 7 bases. CDR1 and CDR2 from the germline V gene are MDHEN and SYDVKM. V shed 3 bases and J 8 bases; nucleotides not matched to a gene: 10. The CDR3 spans 15 residues. The CDR3 here is CASSFSGDREDTIYF. The CDR3 DNA reads as TGTGCCAGCAGTTTTTCCGGAGACAGGGAGGACACCATATATTTT. The variable domain in full, completed from reference TRBV28 and TRBJ1-3, reads DVKVTQSSRYLVKRTGEKVFLECVQDMDHENMFWYRQDPGLGLRLIYFSYDVKMKEKGDIPEGYSVSREKKERFSLILESASTNQTSMYLCASSFSGDREDTIYFGEGSWLTVV.

CDR3 protein: CASSASPGQGIGNQPQHF. CDR3 DNA: TGTGCCAGCAGCGCTTCACCGGGACAGGGGATAGGCAATCAGCCCCAGCATTTT. The chain links TRBV25-1 to TRBJ1-5, with TRBD1 identical over 10 bases. The CDR3 sequence is 18 residues long. Germline CDR1 is MGHDK and CDR2 is SYGVNS. V lost 6 bases, J lost 2 bases, and 13 bases stayed unmatched. Full variable domain (rest looked up from reference TRBV25-1 and TRBJ1-5): EADIYQTPRYLVIGTGKKITLECSQTMGHDKMYWYQQDPGMELHLIHYSYGVNSTEKGDLSSESTVSRIRTEHFPLTLESARPSHTSQYLCASSASPGQGIGNQPQHFGDGTRLSIL.